What follows is one T cell receptor (beta chain) and its context. TCRdb's table, derived via immunoSEQ multiplex PCR, lists solely in-frame clones and lacks some. Here the sample spans about 220,000 clones, under 90% being singletons. The germline CDR1 and CDR2 sequences are SGDLS and YYNGEE. This CDR3 comprises 18 residues. V was clipped by 0 bases and J by 4 bases; unmatched bases: 12. This sample is drawn from a study of blood T cell repertoires in COVID-19. The sequence came from a woman aged 55-70 years who had recovered from COVID-19. Input material: PBMCs or T cells enriched from blood (not recorded which). This sequence joins TRBV9 and TRBJ2-7; 11 bases align to TRBD2. This CDR3 is CASSVGSLAGGTTYEQYF. The CDR3 DNA reads as TGTGCCAGCAGCGTAGGGTCCCTAGCGGGAGGCACTACATACGAGCAGTACTTC.